The 26 T cell receptor beta chains below were found in one sample sequenced in a study of T cell repertoires and HLA-DP antigens. The antigens of these receptors remain unknown. Profiling relied on immunoSEQ multiplex PCR, and the TCRdb table lists in-frame clones only, not all of them. The sample has around 90,000 clones; about nine tenths are singletons. What was sequenced was CD4+ T cells from PBMCs. The receptors here all came from a man aged 45-60 years in good health and CMV-seronegative.

The chain combines TRBV30 with TRBJ2-7, with D possibly being TRBD2 (5 bases). Per germline, CDR1 GTSNPN and CDR2 SVGIG (reference sequence). This CDR3 is 13 amino acids long. V was clipped by 2 bases and J by 2 bases, with 10 bases between them. CDR3: CAWSRELTYEQYF. For the CDR3, the DNA is TGTGCCTGGAGTAGGGAGCTCACCTACGAGCAGTACTTC.

The genes are TRBV10-3 and TRBJ1-5; no clear D gene. V lost 3 bases and J lost 1, with 13 bases in between. Germline values: CDR1 ENHRY, CDR2 SYGVKD. The CDR3 sequence is 16 residues long. The CDR3 bases are TGTGCCATCAGTGACGGACCCGAAGGGAGCAATCAGCCCCAGCATTTT. This encodes CAISDGPEGSNQPQHF.

The gene calls are TRBV19 and TRBJ1-1, with D uncertain. CDR1 is LNHDA, CDR2 SQIVND, per germline (reference sequence). Trimming took off 2 bases at V and 1 base at J, with 5 bases between the two ends. This CDR3 region has 13 residues. The CDR3 coding sequence is TGTGCCAGTAGTATAAGCGGGAACACTGAAGCTTTCTTT. This translates into CASSISGNTEAFF. Full variable domain (rest looked up from reference TRBV19 and TRBJ1-1): DGGITQSPKYLFRKEGQNVTLSCEQNLNHDAMYWYRQDPGQGLRLIYYSQIVNDFQKGDIAEGYSVSREKKESFPLTVTSAQKNPTAFYLCASSISGNTEAFFGQGTRLTVV.

The J gene is TRBJ2-7, the V gene TRBV4-3; 13 positions agree with TRBD2. Trimming removed 4 bases from V and 2 bases from J; junction bases left unmatched: 8. This CDR3 has 17 residues. Looked up from germline, CDR1 is LGHNA and CDR2 is YSLEER. DNA of the CDR3: TGCGCCAGCAGCCGAGGGACTAGCGGGACCTATCCCTACGAGCAGTACTTC. Residues: CASSRGTSGTYPYEQYF.

The chain combines TRBV29-1 with TRBJ1-4, with 7 bases fitting TRBD1. The germline CDR1 and CDR2 sequences are SQVTM and ANQGSEA. The CDR3 consists of 12 residues. V was pared by 7 bases and J by 4 bases, with 3 bases of the junction left unmatched. The CDR3 protein is CSGTGFNEKLFF. The CDR3 region has the DNA TGCAGCGGGACAGGCTTTAATGAAAAACTGTTTTTT.

This chain joins TRBV27 and TRBJ2-5; D gene ambiguous. Germline V CDR1 and CDR2: MNHEY, SMNVEV (reference sequence). This CDR3 comprises 12 residues. Between the trimmed V and J ends, which lost 4 bases and 2 bases, there was a span of 5 bases. The CDR3 region has the DNA TGTGCCAGCAGTTCCGATCAAGAGACCCAGTACTTC. Amino acid sequence: CASSSDQETQYF.

This sequence joins TRBV10-2 and TRBJ1-1; D not resolved. The V gene's germline CDR1 is WSHSY and CDR2 SAAADI. The V end was cut by 7 bases, the J end by 3 bases, with 12 bases between. The CDR3 has 13 amino acids. Here the CDR3 reads CASTQVPYTEAFF. The CDR3 bases are TGCGCCAGCACACAAGTACCCTACACTGAAGCTTTCTTT.

This sequence joins TRBV2 and TRBJ2-7, with D tentatively TRBD1 (5 bases). Germline CDR1 reads SNHLY; CDR2 reads FYNNEI. The V end was cut by 6 bases, the J end by 0 bases, with 9 bases between. This CDR3 contains 13 residues. The CDR3 nucleotides are TGTGCCAGCAGACAGGAGTCCTCCTACGAGCAGTACTTC. Its translation is CASRQESSYEQYF.

The chain recombines TRBV7-9 with TRBJ1-1; D is undetermined. CDR3 length: 13 residues. Germline CDR1 SEHNR, CDR2 FQNEAQ (reference sequence). The germline V and J ends were trimmed by 1 base and 1 base, with 4 bases remaining between them. The CDR3 sequence: CASSLEANTEAFF. Here the CDR3 DNA reads TGTGCCAGCAGCTTAGAGGCGAACACTGAAGCTTTCTTT.

This sequence joins TRBV11-2 and TRBJ2-3; D unclear. In germline, CDR1 is SGHAT, CDR2 FQNNGV. There are 18 residues in the CDR3. The V end lost 1 base, the J end lost 2 bases, and 19 bases lay between the germline ends. CDR3 residues: CASSLGRAHRLSTDTQYF. The CDR3 DNA sequence: TGTGCCAGCAGCTTAGGTCGGGCCCATCGTCTATCCACAGATACGCAGTATTTT.

This chain links TRBV6-5 with TRBJ1-1; TRBD1 is a possible D gene (6 bases). This CDR3 has 11 amino acids. Germline loops: CDR1 MNHEY, CDR2 SVGAGI. The V end lost 6 bases, the J end lost 8 bases, and 10 bases lay between the germline ends. CDR3 amino acids: CASSSGQEAFF. The CDR3 nucleotides are TGTGCCAGCAGCTCCGGACAGGAAGCTTTCTTT.

This chain connects TRBV29-1 to TRBJ1-1, with 7 bases lining up with TRBD1. Germline V gives CDR1 SQVTM, CDR2 ANQGSEA. The CDR3 sequence is 14 residues long. The J segment lost 0 bases and the V segment lost 6 bases, leaving 7 bases of the junction unmatched. The CDR3 sequence: CSVSGTDLNTEAFF. The CDR3 DNA reads TGCAGCGTCTCCGGGACAGATTTGAACACTGAAGCTTTCTTT.

This clone is a singleton in its sample. V is TRBV28 and J is TRBJ1-5; weak D call: TRBD1 (6 bases). The CDR3 sequence is 14 residues long. CDR1 and CDR2 (germline): MDHEN, SYDVKM. V was cut by 3 bases and J by 7 bases, with 13 bases left in between. CDR3 in DNA: TGTGCCAGCAGTTTGATGGGGGCCCGGCAGCCCCAGCATTTT. Protein sequence: CASSLMGARQPQHF.

The rearrangement uses TRBV29-1 and TRBJ2-5; the D gene is possibly TRBD2 (9 bases). Germline V CDR1 and CDR2: SQVTM, ANQGSEA. The CDR3 length is 14 residues. Trimming removed 8 bases at V and 5 bases at J, with 21 bases between. This CDR3 reads CSLRGRGGVETQYF. CDR3 sequence (DNA): TGCAGCCTCAGGGGGCGGGGGGGCGTTGAGACCCAGTACTTC. Full variable domain (outside the CDR3, taken from reference TRBV29-1 and TRBJ2-5): SAVISQKPSRDICQRGTSLTIQCQVDSQVTMMFWYRQQPGQSLTLIATANQGSEATYESGFVIDKFPISRPNLTFSTLTVSNMSPEDSSIYLCSLRGRGGVETQYFGPGTRLLVL.

The chain joins TRBV6-6 to TRBJ2-3; TRBD1 agrees at 9 bases. This CDR3 is 13 amino acids long. CDR1 is MNHNY, CDR2 SVGAGI, per germline (reference sequence). Unmatched junction bases numbered 4, after V lost 10 bases and J lost 2 bases. The CDR3 DNA reads TGTGCCACCAGGGACAGGGTCACAGATACGCAGTATTTT. This encodes CATRDRVTDTQYF.

The V call is TRBV7-2, the J call TRBJ1-4, with D tentatively TRBD1 (6 bases). Germline CDR1 SGHTA, CDR2 FQGNSA. The V end lost 1 base, the J end lost 7 bases, and 13 bases lay between the germline ends. The CDR3 has 15 amino acids. CDR3 loop: CASSLVSGAGEKLFF. CDR3 nucleotide sequence: TGTGCCAGCAGCTTAGTGTCAGGGGCCGGTGAAAAACTGTTTTTT.

J is TRBJ1-1 and V is TRBV4-2; a weak D match, TRBD1 (6 bases). The V end was cut by 3 bases, the J end by 5 bases, with 13 bases between. The CDR3 consists of 14 residues. Germline V lookup: CDR1 LGHNA, CDR2 YNFKEQ. CDR3 sequence reads: CASSQAGARTEAFF. DNA for the CDR3: TGTGCCAGCAGCCAGGCAGGGGCGCGGACTGAAGCTTTCTTT.

This chain uses TRBV23-1 with TRBJ1-5; 9 nucleotides agree with TRBD1. TRBV23-1 is an ORF for which the function is uncertain. V shed 3 bases and J 9 bases; nucleotides not matched to a gene: 12. The CDR3 runs 16 residues. Written as DNA, the CDR3 is TGCGCCAGCAGTCATTCTACAGGGGGCGGGGTGCGGCCCCAGCATTTT. It specifies CASSHSTGGGVRPQHF.

CDR3 DNA: TGTGCCAGCAGTTTTTATCGGGCGGTGAACACTGAAGCTTTCTTT. Its translation is CASSFYRAVNTEAFF. The rearrangement joins TRBV28 to TRBJ1-1; unclear D gene. The CDR3 totals 15 residues. Germline V gene sequence: CDR1 MDHEN, CDR2 SYDVKM. V dropped 3 bases and J dropped 0 bases, with 11 bases sitting between them.

V gene TRBV27 combines with J gene TRBJ2-7, with a possible D match to TRBD1 (6 bases). Looked up from germline, CDR1 is MNHEY and CDR2 is SMNVEV (reference sequence). Trimming took 3 bases from V and 5 from J, leaving 14 bases between them. CDR3 size: 14 residues. Written as DNA, the CDR3 is TGTGCCAGCAGTTTTATGGACAGAGTTCACGAGCAGTACTTC. It is translated as CASSFMDRVHEQYF.

Comments on this clone: At one boundary the junction diverges from the germline segment, which might be a read error. This chain joins TRBV7-7 and TRBJ2-1, with a tentative D call TRBD1 (6 bases). Germline CDR1 and CDR2: SSHAT and FNYEAQ (reference sequence). The length of the CDR3 is 13 residues. CDR3: CASSLDRYNEQFF. For the CDR3, the DNA is TGTGCTAGCAGCCTAGACAGGTACAATGAGCAGTTCTTC.

The V call is TRBV18, the J call TRBJ1-1; 7 bases are a match to TRBD1. Trimming cost V 3 bases and J 7 bases; bases outside gene matches: 8. Germline lookup yields CDR1 KGHSH and CDR2 LQKENI. The CDR3 is 14 residues long. This CDR3 is CASSPGVGQIEAFF. Written as DNA, the CDR3 is TGTGCCAGCTCACCGGGGGTGGGACAGATTGAAGCTTTCTTT. Based on the CDR3 plus reference TRBV18 and TRBJ1-1, the full variable domain is NAGVMQNPRHLVRRRGQEARLRCSPMKGHSHVYWYRQLPEEGLKFMVYLQKENIIDESGMPKERFSAEFPKEGPSILRIQQVVRGDSAAYFCASSPGVGQIEAFFGQGTRLTVV.

This sequence joins TRBV7-2 and TRBJ2-5; 8 nucleotides line up with TRBD1. V shed 1 base, J shed 2 bases, and the junction held 0 bases outside the gene matches. Germline loops: CDR1 SGHTA, CDR2 FQGNSA. There are 14 residues in the CDR3. The CDR3 loop is CASSLDRGQETQYF. CDR3 nucleotide sequence: TGTGCCAGCAGCTTAGACAGGGGGCAAGAGACCCAGTACTTC.

The V gene is TRBV11-2, the J gene TRBJ2-5; 7 nucleotides align to TRBD2. Losses at the gene ends were 1 base for V and 2 bases for J; bases not matched to a gene: 7. The CDR3 totals 16 residues. The germline V gene has CDR1 SGHAT and CDR2 FQNNGV. CDR3 in amino acids: CASSLATGGGQETQYF. CDR3 bases: TGTGCCAGCAGCTTAGCAACGGGGGGTGGGCAAGAGACCCAGTACTTC.

The rearrangement uses TRBV5-1 and TRBJ2-1, with TRBD1 as a possible D gene (6 bases). V dropped 4 bases and J dropped 0 bases, with 17 bases sitting between them. This CDR3 is built from 17 residues. In germline, CDR1 is SGHRS, CDR2 YFSETQ. CDR3 sequence reads: CASSEGPTGRSYNEQFF. In DNA form, the CDR3 reads TGCGCCAGCAGCGAAGGACCTACAGGGCGCTCCTACAATGAGCAGTTCTTC.

This clone was recorded once. The V call is TRBV30, the J call TRBJ1-2; TRBD1 is a possible D gene (5 bases). The CDR3 has 15 residues. Germline V gene data show CDR1 as GTSNPN and CDR2 as SVGIG (reference sequence). Trimming cost V 2 bases and J 0 bases, with 13 bases left between them. The CDR3 sequence: CAWSSGTGANYGYTF. The DNA of the CDR3 is TGTGCCTGGAGTTCGGGGACGGGAGCTAACTATGGCTACACCTTC.